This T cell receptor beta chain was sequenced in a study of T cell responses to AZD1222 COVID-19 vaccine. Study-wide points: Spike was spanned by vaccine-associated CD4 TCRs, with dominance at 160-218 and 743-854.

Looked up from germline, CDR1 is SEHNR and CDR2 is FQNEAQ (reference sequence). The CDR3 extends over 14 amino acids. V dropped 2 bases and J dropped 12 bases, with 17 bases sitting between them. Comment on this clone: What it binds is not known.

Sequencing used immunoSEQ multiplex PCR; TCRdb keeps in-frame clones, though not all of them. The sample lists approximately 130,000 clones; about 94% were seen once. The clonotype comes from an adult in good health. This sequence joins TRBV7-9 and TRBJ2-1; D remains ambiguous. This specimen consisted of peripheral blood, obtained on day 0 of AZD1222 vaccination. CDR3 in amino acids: CASSLSETPDGQFF. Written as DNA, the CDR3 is TGTGCCAGCAGCTTAAGCGAGACCCCTGACGGGCAGTTCTTC.